This TCR beta chain was captured by sequencing in a study of T cell responses to AZD1222 COVID-19 vaccine (dated by TCRdb to the early 2020s). Some background on the complete study: AZD1222 recipients whose second dose came at about 4 weeks and those whose second dose came at about 12 weeks were combined into one group, since spike-specific TCR depth and breadth did not differ between the two schedules. Trial participants were enrolled by age into subgroups of 18-55, 56-69 and 70-plus years, and around 140, 26 and 57 TCR-sequenced participants, respectively, were included in these subgroups. A total of more than 230 trial participants underwent TCR sequencing, of whom some 200 had received two doses of AZD1222 and roughly 26 had received two doses of the MenACWY control vaccine. Study-level results and caveats: Only five to seven AZD1222 recipients were SARS-CoV-2 seropositive at baseline, limiting conclusions about previously exposed vaccinees. In the small 56-69-year group, the increase in depth fell short of significance, most likely because of low power. Most participants were white British and females outnumbered males, and the authors suggested that clonal diversity may have been underestimated. The vaccine-associated CD4 TCRs covered the entire spike protein, and the dominant responses fell in regions 160-218 and 743-854. A significant rise in spike-specific TCR breadth and depth was observed after two AZD1222 doses relative to day 0 and relative to MenACWY recipients. Reportedly, almost half of the unique spike-specific TCRs recognized epitopes lying outside the regions that are mutated in the B.1.351 and B.1.1.7 variants. Because no samples from the day 14 peak response were available, repertoires could be characterized only after the peak T cell response.

The CDR3 regions of human TCRbeta chains were subjected to immunosequencing. In the original analysis: Repertoire TCRs were checked for matches against a reference library of SARS-CoV-2-specific TCRs that had been generated using the MIRA antigen-specificity platform. Breadth was defined as the fraction of unique TCRs that were SARS-CoV-2-associated. Depth was defined as the fraction of total T cells that were SARS-CoV-2-associated. Each spike-specific TCR was assigned to its reactive spike region and to a CD4 or CD8 class using the MIRA data. Log10-transformed breadth and depth values were compared by one-way ANOVA with Sidak's multiple comparisons tests. TCRdb obtained this table from immuneACCESS and retained in-frame rearrangements with V and J assigned. These tables miss some clones; where compared with another copy, unresolved V genes account for less than half of the shortfall, and the remainder is unexplained. V, J and clone size reflect that table, while D and trimming were determined from the DNA. The sample profile shows under 300,000 clones; about 92% of them were found once. Around 0.5% of the sample is in the top ten clones.

V and J are truncated by 2 bases and 6 bases respectively, leaving an intervening sequence of 11 bases. There are 14 amino acids in the CDR3, from cysteine to phenylalanine inclusive. Only the CDR3 portion is preserved as DNA: 42 bases, with reading frame beginning at the first base. Based on the germline V gene, the CDR1 and CDR2 sequences are SGHTA and FQGNSA. This sample's time point label indicates: baseline before first vaccination. Vaccinee samples were obtained from the UK trials COV001 and COV002, which included a single-blind randomized controlled phase 2/3 trial of AZD1222 (ChAdOx1 nCoV-19) in healthy adults. For TCRbeta chain sequencing, PBMC samples from trial participants were taken at day 0 and at day 28 after the second dose. Remarks on this clone: Its antigen is currently not known. The sample holds no much larger clone one base away, and base qualities are not on file.

The origin of this receptor is an adult in good health. Rearrangement joined TRBV7-2 to TRBJ2-1; the D gene is possibly TRBD2, with 5 bases matching. The sample here was peripheral blood, taken on day 0 of AZD1222 vaccination. The nucleotide sequence reads as follows: TGTGCCAGCAGCTTAAGCCTAGCCGGCAATGAGCAGTTCTTC. This codes for CASSLSLAGNEQFF.